This passage covers 12 T cell receptor beta chains from one sample sequenced in a study of blood T cells in healthy people across ages. A sample-barcoded 5' primer and a J-beta primer mix were used in a second PCR of roughly 7 to 11 cycles. TCRdb analysed the 5' RACE reads with MiXCR anew, one entry per CDR3 protein. The data contain approximately 770,000 distinct CDR3 sequences, roughly 60% of them singletons. The sample consisted of blood. The receptors shown here come from a young man in good health.

V usage is TRBV5-5 and J usage is TRBJ1-1; no firm D call. Trimming removed 2 bases at V and 1 base at J, with 12 bases between. There are 15 residues in the CDR3. The germline gives CDR1 SGHKS, CDR2 YYEKEE (reference sequence). CDR3 protein: CASSFTPQRNTEAFF. CDR3 nucleotide sequence: TGTGCCAGCAGCTTCACCCCACAGCGGAACACTGAAGCTTTCTTT.

The V and J genes are TRBV12-3 or TRBV12-4 and TRBJ2-1; 10 bases are a match to TRBD2. With V trimmed by 3 bases and J by 7 bases, 9 bases remained unmatched. The CDR3 runs to 16 residues. This CDR3 reads CASSLMSGRVFNEQFF. CDR3 DNA sequence: TGTGCCAGCAGTTTGATGAGCGGGAGGGTTTTTAATGAGCAGTTCTTC.

This clonotype has just a few counts. The V call is TRBV27, the J call TRBJ2-5, with a weak D call TRBD2 (5 bases). The V end was cut by 2 bases, the J end by 5 bases, with 9 bases between. Germline CDR1 is MNHEY and CDR2 is SMNVEV (reference sequence). The CDR3 has 13 residues. The DNA of the CDR3 is TGTGCCAGCAGTTTAAATGGGGAGGAGACCCAGTACTTC. This encodes CASSLNGEETQYF.

This clonotype was observed a single time. The genes are TRBV3-1 and TRBJ2-3; possibly TRBD2 for D (5 bases). This CDR3 has 15 amino acids. Germline CDR1 is LGHDT and CDR2 is YNNKEL (reference sequence). V gave up 2 bases and J gave up 2 bases, with 11 bases separating them. As DNA, the CDR3 is TGTGCCAGCAGCCAACAACCGGGGTACACAGATACGCAGTATTTT. It codes for CASSQQPGYTDTQYF.

V usage is TRBV5-1 and J usage is TRBJ2-1, with 8 bases identical to TRBD2. The CDR3 totals 16 residues. Germline trimming cut 0 bases from V and 6 bases from J; bases unmatched to any gene: 8. The V gene's germline CDR1 is SGHRS and CDR2 YFSETQ. For the CDR3, the DNA is TGCGCCAGCAGCTTGGGCGCGGGGGGCCTTTTCAATGAGCAGTTCTTC. Its protein is CASSLGAGGLFNEQFF.

This clonotype was seen only a few times. J is TRBJ2-1 and V is TRBV4-2, with D hard to call. This CDR3 region has 14 residues. The V gene lost 1 base and the J gene lost 6 bases, with 10 bases spanning the gap. Germline V gene sequence: CDR1 LGHNA, CDR2 YNFKEQ. CDR3 loop: CASSQGVTSNEQFF. CDR3 DNA: TGTGCCAGCAGCCAAGGTGTGACCTCCAATGAGCAGTTCTTC.

The chain employs TRBV11-2 and TRBJ2-1; 8 bases map to TRBD2. This CDR3 has 15 amino acids. The V segment lost 1 base and the J segment 7 bases; nucleotides outside the gene matches: 6. Germline CDR1 and CDR2: SGHAT and FQNNGV. DNA of the CDR3: TGTGCCAGCAGCTTAGTCCGGGGGGGACGTAATGAGCAGTTCTTC. This codes for CASSLVRGGRNEQFF.

The chain recombines TRBV20-1 with TRBJ1-2; D perhaps matches TRBD1 (6 bases). CDR1 DFQATT and CDR2 SNEGSKA come from the germline V gene (reference sequence). Trimming pared 3 bases from V and 8 bases from J, leaving 13 bases between. The CDR3 runs to 12 residues. The CDR3 sequence is CSASPGVGGYTF. The CDR3 DNA reads TGCAGTGCTAGTCCAGGGGTTGGCGGCTACACCTTC.

The J gene is TRBJ2-3, the V gene TRBV10-3; 8 bases fit TRBD2. Germline V gene sequence: CDR1 ENHRY, CDR2 SYGVKD. The CDR3 covers 17 residues. V lost 6 bases, J lost 1 base, and 12 bases stayed unmatched. CDR3 nucleotides: TGTGCCATCAGGAGGGACGGGAGGGCCCAGCGCACAGATACGCAGTATTTT. Its protein is CAIRRDGRAQRTDTQYF.

The chain uses TRBV20-1 and TRBJ2-6; D might be TRBD2 (6 bases). The V gene's germline CDR1 is DFQATT and CDR2 SNEGSKA (reference sequence). Between the trimmed V and J ends, which lost 4 bases and 3 bases, there was a span of 16 bases. The length of the CDR3 is 16 residues. CDR3 nucleotides: TGCAGTGCTACGAGACTAGAAGTCAGTGGGGCCAACGTCCTGACTTTC. Its translation is CSATRLEVSGANVLTF.

This chain joins TRBV5-1 and TRBJ1-2, with D hard to call. The CDR3 consists of 17 residues. Looked up from germline, CDR1 is SGHRS and CDR2 is YFSETQ. V was trimmed by 0 bases and J by 0 bases, leaving 15 bases between them. The chain's CDR3 is CASSLAGPEATNYGYTF. The CDR3 bases are TGCGCCAGCAGCTTGGCGGGTCCGGAGGCTACTAACTATGGCTACACCTTC.

This clonotype was observed at least ten times. J is TRBJ1-5 and V is TRBV7-2; D not certain. The V end was cut by 7 bases, the J end by 5 bases, with 12 bases between. The CDR3 consists of 13 residues. Germline V gene data show CDR1 as SGHTA and CDR2 as FQGNSA. Here the CDR3 reads CASNYGIDQPQHF. CDR3 in DNA: TGTGCCAGCAACTACGGGATAGATCAGCCCCAGCATTTT.